The 21 T cell receptor beta chains listed next were all sequenced from one sample in a study of T cells expressing NK-cell markers. After re-calling the 5' RACE reads, TCRdb lists one entry per CDR3 protein, DNA absent. In all, the sample yields 440,000 or so distinct CDR3 sequences. The sample taken for sequencing was blood T cells: a sorted CD56 or NKG2C T cell subset, CD4+ or CD8+ T cells, or bulk PBMC T cells (not recorded which). Receptors were obtained from a woman between 18 and 70 years old in good health.

The genes are TRBV6-4 and TRBJ1-2. Germline CDR1 and CDR2: MRHNA and SNTAGT. The CDR3 loop spans 13 amino acids. The CDR3 here is CASSQANGYGYTF.

The chain uses TRBV18 and TRBJ1-4. This CDR3 comprises 16 residues. Per the germline V gene, CDR1 is KGHSH and CDR2 is LQKENI. CDR3 loop: CASSLGQTATNEKLFF.

The V and J genes are TRBV11-2 and TRBJ1-2; TCRdb picks TRBD1, but there is no DNA to check that call. Germline CDR1 is SGHAT and CDR2 is FQNNGV. The CDR3 is 13 residues long. The CDR3 spells CASSHNRGEGYTF.

This chain uses TRBV20-1 with TRBJ2-7; the D gene TCRdb calls, TRBD2, cannot be checked with no DNA. The germline V gene encodes CDR1 DFQATT and CDR2 SNEGSKA (reference sequence). The CDR3 loop spans 18 amino acids. CDR3 residues: CSARAYLRTSGSSYEQYF.

The CDR3 is CASGSLSGKSGELFF. The J gene is TRBJ2-2, the V gene TRBV7-6; TCRdb names TRBD2, which stays unverified in the absence of DNA. The CDR3 runs to 15 residues. Germline loops: CDR1 SGHVS, CDR2 FNYEAQ.

CDR3 in amino acids: CASSLGAANTEAFF. The rearrangement uses TRBV5-1 and TRBJ1-1. Germline values: CDR1 SGHRS, CDR2 YFSETQ. The CDR3 covers 14 residues.

This chain joins TRBV9 and TRBJ1-1; TCRdb picks TRBD1, but there is no DNA to check that call. The CDR3 length is 15 residues. Germline lookup yields CDR1 SGDLS and CDR2 YYNGEE. This CDR3 reads CASSGQGMAWTEAFF. The complete variable domain, with remaining parts taken from reference TRBV9 and TRBJ1-1, reads DSGVTQTPKHLITATGQRVTLRCSPRSGDLSVYWYQQSLDQGLQFLIQYYNGEERAKGNILERFSAQQFPDLHSELNLSSLELGDSALYFCASSGQGMAWTEAFFGQGTRLTVV.

The chain employs TRBV12-3 or TRBV12-4 and TRBJ1-6; TCRdb calls TRBD1, which cannot be checked without DNA. The CDR3 is made up of 16 amino acids. The CDR3 protein is CASSLGDLIGNSPLHF.

The CDR3 region is CSVVGSLGQHRAINTQYF. The chain joins TRBV29-1 to TRBJ2-3. The CDR3 runs to 18 residues. Per germline, CDR1 SQVTM and CDR2 ANQGSEA.

The chain employs TRBV7-3 and TRBJ2-1; TCRdb picks TRBD2, but there is no DNA to check that call. The CDR3 contains 15 residues. The V gene's germline CDR1 is SGHTA and CDR2 FQGTGA. The CDR3 spells CASSYSGGAYNEQFF.

The chain couples TRBV20-1 to TRBJ2-2; the D call from TCRdb, TRBD2, cannot be confirmed without DNA. This CDR3 region has 14 residues. The V gene's germline CDR1 is DFQATT and CDR2 SNEGSKA (reference sequence). The CDR3 sequence: CSARRQGGTGELFF.

The V gene is TRBV20-1, the J gene TRBJ2-1; TCRdb's D call of TRBD1 is untestable without DNA. The V gene's germline CDR1 is DFQATT and CDR2 SNEGSKA (reference sequence). The CDR3 sequence is 15 residues long. CDR3 protein: CSAHDDSKKNNEQFF.

This chain joins TRBV7-9 and TRBJ2-1; TCRdb's D call of TRBD2 is untestable without DNA. The CDR3 length is 16 residues. The V gene's germline CDR1 is SEHNR and CDR2 FQNEAQ (reference sequence). CDR3 sequence reads: CASKGEGLADYNEQFF. Using reference TRBV7-9 and TRBJ2-1 for the parts outside the CDR3, the full variable domain is DTGVSQNPRHKITKRGQNVTFRCDPISEHNRLYWYRQTLGQGPEFLTYFQNEAQLEKSRLLSDRFSAERPKGSFSTLEIQRTEQGDSAMYLCASKGEGLADYNEQFFGPGTRLTVL.

The chain uses TRBV12-3 or TRBV12-4 and TRBJ2-5; TCRdb's D call, TRBD1, is unchecked because there is no DNA. The length of the CDR3 is 14 residues. The CDR3 loop reads CASSRTTGQETQYF.

The chain carries TRBV12-3 or TRBV12-4 and TRBJ2-2. The CDR3 runs to 15 residues. Here the CDR3 reads CASSFSGRNTGELFF.

This sequence joins TRBV3-1 and TRBJ2-6. The CDR3 is made up of 14 amino acids. Germline CDR1 LGHDT, CDR2 YNNKEL (reference sequence). The CDR3: CASSRTSGANVLTF.

This chain uses TRBV18 with TRBJ2-1. This CDR3 contains 15 residues. The germline gives CDR1 KGHSH, CDR2 LQKENI. The CDR3 here is CASSPAGGGWNEQFF.

CDR3 sequence reads: CASRPPGQRETQYF. This chain connects TRBV6-1 to TRBJ2-5; the TCRdb D gene call, TRBD2, has no DNA to confirm it. The CDR3 spans 14 residues. From germline, CDR1 is MNHNS and CDR2 SASEGT.

The genes are TRBV9 and TRBJ1-5; the D call from TCRdb, TRBD1, cannot be confirmed without DNA. CDR1 SGDLS and CDR2 YYNGEE come from the germline V gene. The CDR3 totals 15 residues. The CDR3 protein is CASSPHEGTGPPQHF.

V usage is TRBV15 and J usage is TRBJ2-5; the TCRdb D gene call, TRBD1, has no DNA to confirm it. The CDR3 has 15 amino acids. Germline V gene lookup returns CDR1 LNHNV and CDR2 YYDKDF (reference sequence). The CDR3 region is CATSREDRDRETQYF. The entire variable domain, with the rest obtained from reference TRBV15 and TRBJ2-5, is as follows: DAMVIQNPRYQVTQFGKPVTLSCSQTLNHNVMYWYQQKSSQAPKLLFHYYDKDFNNEADTPDNFQSRRPNTSFCFLDIRSPGLGDTAMYLCATSREDRDRETQYFGPGTRLLVL.

This chain connects TRBV28 to TRBJ2-5; with no DNA, the TCRdb D assignment of TRBD2 cannot be verified. Germline CDR1 and CDR2: MDHEN and SYDVKM. This CDR3 is 15 amino acids long. CDR3 in amino acids: CASSLRGLEKETQYF.